This TCR beta chain was identified during a study (dated by TCRdb to the mid-2010s). Libraries were constructed by RT-PCR. TCRdb records Illumina MiSeq as the sequencer. In-frame beta chains were kept once TCRdb had trimmed the public reads at Q25 with fastp and called clones with MiXCR. Each entry merges the rows of one CDR3 protein and shows their most common DNA and genes. The sample includes more than 600,000 distinct CDR3 sequences, with approximately 15% observed a single time. The ten largest clones capture 3% to 4.5% of the sample. Ten or more counts support this clonotype. The antigen it recognizes is unknown. No base-level quality is on record; no much larger clone is a single base apart. V sheds 5 bases and J sheds 0 bases, leaving 16 bases between their ends. CDR1 SEHNR and CDR2 FQNEAQ were looked up in the germline V gene (reference sequence). The CDR3 covers 17 residues, taking in both the cysteine and the phenylalanine. The kept DNA is CDR3 alone, 51 bases in frame from the first base.

The receptor chain draws on TRBV7-9 and TRBJ2-2; the D gene is tentatively TRBD1 or TRBD2, each matching 7 bases. Sequenced material: memory CD4+ T cells from blood. The sequence was obtained from a female donor in good health, serving as a healthy control. The nucleotide sequence is given as TGTGCCAGCAGCCTCAGGGGGGGGACCTCGAACACCGGGGAGCTGTTTTTT. It encodes CASSLRGGTSNTGELFF.